This passage covers 19 T cell receptor beta chains from one sample sequenced in a study of HIV-infected patients and healthy controls. Antiretroviral therapy had run roughly three months, about 14 weeks, before follow-up blood collection. No cell fractionation was done, so the repertoire covers all unsorted peripheral blood T cells. Alpha and beta constant-region primers primed reverse transcription of around 0.5 ug RNA. Using multiplexing indices, alpha and beta chain libraries were generated apart by chain-specific third strand synthesis. TCRdb independently ran MiXCR on the 5' RACE reads; one entry per CDR3 protein. There are about 5,000 distinct CDR3 sequences in the sample; 20% to 25% occur only once, and 25% to 30% lies in the top ten. The material was blood, obtained during antiretroviral therapy. These TCRs come from an adult with HIV infection.

A note on this clonotype: A much larger clone is a single base away; this may be a read error. The genes are TRBV12-3 or TRBV12-4 and TRBJ2-3; unclear D gene. This CDR3 is 16 amino acids long. The CDR3 is CASSLRLGPSTDTKYF. The DNA for the CDR3 is TGTGCCAGCAGTTTACGGTTAGGGCCAAGCACAGATACGAAGTATTTT.

At least ten counts were recorded for this clonotype. This chain uses TRBV6-5 with TRBJ1-5; TRBD1 agrees at 7 bases. Germline loops: CDR1 MNHEY, CDR2 SVGAGI. The CDR3 loop spans 14 amino acids. Germline trimming cut 5 bases from V and 7 bases from J; bases unmatched to any gene: 8. CDR3 nucleotide sequence: TGTGCCAGCAGTAGACAGGGAATGGGACAGCCCCAGCATTTT. Protein sequence: CASSRQGMGQPQHF.

This clonotype is labeled medium-sized. V and J are TRBV11-2 and TRBJ1-1; no clear D. This CDR3 has 12 residues. CDR1 is SGHAT and CDR2 is FQNNGV in the germline V gene. V was trimmed by 4 bases and J by 8 bases, leaving 11 bases between them. The CDR3 DNA follows: TGTGCCAGCAGCTCCCCGGGCAGGGAAGCTTTCTTT. Translation gives CASSSPGREAFF.

This clonotype is medium-sized within its sample. V is TRBV7-2 and J is TRBJ1-2; D possibly corresponds to TRBD1 (6 bases). Germline loops: CDR1 SGHTA, CDR2 FQGNSA. V was pared by 6 bases and J by 6 bases, with 23 bases between. The CDR3 is 16 residues long. The CDR3 nucleotides read TGTGCCAGCAGTCAATTACGGGACATTCCACGCCATGGCTACACCTTC. Its translation is CASSQLRDIPRHGYTF.

This sequence joins TRBV7-2 and TRBJ2-1; possible D gene TRBD2, 7 bases. CDR3 size: 14 residues. V lost 5 bases, J lost 9 bases, and 17 bases lay in between. CDR1 is SGHTA and CDR2 is FQGNSA in the germline V gene. The CDR3 loop reads CASSGGAGWAEQFF. The CDR3 DNA reads as TGTGCCAGCAGCGGGGGGGCAGGGTGGGCTGAGCAGTTCTTC.

This clonotype was recorded many times. V and J are TRBV4-1 and TRBJ2-5; no reliable D call. The length of the CDR3 is 14 residues. Looked up from germline, CDR1 is MGHRA and CDR2 is YSYEKL. The ends were cut back, 1 base at V and 5 bases at J, with 11 bases in the middle. The CDR3 reads CASSQAVGIETQYF. Written as DNA, the CDR3 is TGCGCCAGCAGCCAAGCGGTAGGAATCGAGACCCAGTACTTC.

This clonotype is categorized as medium-sized. The chain uses TRBV5-1 and TRBJ2-1; tentatively, D is TRBD1 or TRBD2 (6 bases each). Trimming shortened V by 0 bases and J by 10 bases, and 11 bases separated the two germline ends. The CDR3 contains 13 residues. The germline V gene has CDR1 SGHRS and CDR2 YFSETQ. CDR3 amino acids: CASSLDGGREQFF. The CDR3 nucleotides read TGCGCCAGCAGCTTGGATGGGGGGCGGGAGCAGTTCTTC.

In its sample, this clonotype ranks as large. The gene calls are TRBV10-3 and TRBJ1-3; 10 bases align to TRBD1. Trimming at V came to 6 bases and at J to 4 bases, leaving 15 bases not matched to a gene. The CDR3 sequence is 18 residues long. CDR1 ENHRY and CDR2 SYGVKD come from the germline V gene. The CDR3 is CAIRTTPDRGIFGNTIYF. The CDR3 nucleotides read TGTGCCATCAGGACGACACCGGACAGGGGGATCTTCGGAAACACCATATATTTT.

A note on this clonotype: A read error is possible here, since a much larger clone lies one base away. The V gene is TRBV20-1, the J gene TRBJ1-2, with D hard to call. Germline loops: CDR1 DFQATT, CDR2 SNEGSKA (reference sequence). The CDR3 is 15 amino acids. V shed 3 bases and J shed 5 bases, with 19 bases lying between them. In DNA form, the CDR3 reads TGCAGTGCTAGGGGGTCGACTAGCAGACAATATGGCTACACCTTC. It codes for CSARGSTSRQYGYTF.

In this sample, this clonotype turned up a few times. The gene calls are TRBV6-1 and TRBJ2-2; 11 bases are shared with TRBD1. The germline gives CDR1 MNHNS, CDR2 SASEGT. CDR3 length equals 16 residues. V shed 7 bases and J 5 bases; nucleotides not matched to a gene: 9. CDR3 nucleotide sequence: TGTGCCAGCAACGGACAGGGGGCGACCGGAACCGGGGAGCTGTTTTTT. Its translation is CASNGQGATGTGELFF.

This clonotype was seen only a few times. V is TRBV19 and J is TRBJ2-1; possible D gene TRBD2, 6 bases. Per the germline V gene, CDR1 is LNHDA and CDR2 is SQIVND (reference sequence). The CDR3 consists of 14 residues. V was clipped by 1 base and J by 5 bases, with 9 bases between them. CDR3: CASSIAGGHNEQFF. CDR3 nucleotides: TGTGCCAGTAGTATAGCCGGGGGTCACAATGAGCAGTTCTTC.

This clonotype was recorded at least ten times. The chain uses TRBV7-9 and TRBJ2-7; either TRBD1 or TRBD2 may supply D (7 bases each). Germline CDR1 is SEHNR and CDR2 is FQNEAQ (reference sequence). V gave up 4 bases and J gave up 7 bases, with 17 bases separating them. The CDR3 has 14 residues. The CDR3 DNA reads TGTGCCAGCAGCTCTACTAGACAGGGAGGGGAGCAGTACTTC. It translates to CASSSTRQGGEQYF.

This clonotype counts as medium-sized. The V call is TRBV7-2, the J call TRBJ1-2, with 8 nucleotides matching TRBD1. The CDR3 is 15 amino acids. Looked up from germline, CDR1 is SGHTA and CDR2 is FQGNSA. The V gene end was trimmed by 1 base and the J gene end by 3 bases; junction bases not matched to a gene: 4. Here the CDR3 reads CASSLVPGGDYGYTF. The CDR3 nucleotides read TGTGCCAGCAGCTTAGTCCCAGGGGGCGACTATGGCTACACCTTC.

As regards this clonotype: With a much larger clone just one base away, this may be a read error. J is TRBJ2-2 and V is TRBV4-1; D remains ambiguous. Germline loops: CDR1 MGHRA, CDR2 YSYEKL. The CDR3 totals 13 residues. CDR3 in amino acids: CASSPSNTWELFF. CDR3 bases: TGCGCCAGCAGCCCCAGTAACACCTGGGAGCTGTTTTTT.

Concerning this clonotype itself: This may be a read error, as it is one base from a much larger clone. The chain uses TRBV5-8 and TRBJ1-1, with D unresolved. Trimming shortened V by 5 bases and J by 1 base, and 12 bases separated the two germline ends. CDR3 size: 14 residues. CDR1 is SGHTS and CDR2 is YDEGEE in the germline V gene. In DNA, the CDR3 is TGTGCCAGCAGATTGTCGGGTCCGAACACTGAAGCTTTCTTT. This translates into CASRLSGPNTEAFF.

In its sample, this clonotype was seen a few times. The chain couples TRBV12-5 to TRBJ1-4; 9 bases agree with TRBD1. Germline-derived CDR1 and CDR2 are LGHNT and FRNRAP. V trimming: 0 bases; J trimming: 6 bases; junction bases outside the gene matches: 11. The length of the CDR3 is 18 residues. The CDR3: CASGLVRDRVGDDEKLFF. Written as DNA, the CDR3 is TGTGCTAGTGGTTTGGTCCGGGACAGGGTCGGGGACGATGAAAAACTGTTTTTT.

This clonotype came up many times. This CDR3 is CASSYSLRRLNSPLHF. The CDR3 region has the DNA TGTGCCAGCAGTTACTCTCTCAGACGATTGAATTCACCCCTCCACTTT. The chain joins TRBV6-5 to TRBJ1-6; D is uncertain. V was shortened by 0 bases and J by 7 bases, with 13 bases between the two germline ends. This CDR3 is built from 16 residues. Germline CDR1 MNHEY, CDR2 SVGAGI.

Here the CDR3 DNA reads TGTGCCAGCAGCCGGGTGGACAGGGGGCTTAACTATGAGCAGTTCTTC. Encoded protein: CASSRVDRGLNYEQFF. The chain has TRBV7-9 and TRBJ2-1, with TRBD1 matching 11 bases. CDR1 and CDR2 from the germline V gene are SEHNR and FQNEAQ (reference sequence). CDR3 size: 16 residues. Losses at the gene ends were 5 bases for V and 8 bases for J; bases not matched to a gene: 11.

This clonotype has at least ten counts. CDR3 in amino acids: CASSLGDRAGDTEAFF. The CDR3 nucleotides read TGCGCCAGCAGCTTGGGGGACAGGGCCGGGGACACTGAAGCTTTCTTT. The rearrangement links TRBV5-1 to TRBJ1-1, with 9 bases aligning to TRBD1. CDR3 size: 16 residues. V lost 0 bases to trimming and J lost 3 bases; unmatched junction nucleotides: 6. From germline, CDR1 is SGHRS and CDR2 YFSETQ.